A single sample gave rise to the 6 T cell receptor beta chains below, sequenced in a study of siplizumab effects on memory and regulatory T cells. Repertoires were generated with immunoSEQ multiplex PCR, while TCRdb's copy carries only in-frame clones and drops some. The sample has about 26,000 clones; 84% are singletons. Material: memory CD4+ T cells sorted from blood. These receptors all stem from a human donor in good health.

This chain links TRBV5-5 with TRBJ2-2; TRBD2 agrees at 9 bases. The germline gives CDR1 SGHKS, CDR2 YYEKEE (reference sequence). V gave up 3 bases and J gave up 2 bases; unmatched junction bases: 8. CDR3 size: 17 residues. The CDR3 sequence: CASSSRFSGSNTGELFF. DNA of the CDR3: TGTGCCAGCAGCTCCCGGTTTAGCGGGAGCAACACCGGGGAGCTGTTTTTT.

By share, this clone ranks as medium-sized. J is TRBJ2-7 and V is TRBV4-2; D may match TRBD1 or TRBD2 (5 bases each). The CDR3 extends over 17 amino acids. Looked up from germline, CDR1 is LGHNA and CDR2 is YNFKEQ. V lost 0 bases and J 2 bases, leaving 17 bases between the germline ends. CDR3: CASSQDRRGTEPYEQYF. CDR3 DNA: TGTGCCAGCAGCCAAGATCGCCGAGGGACCGAACCCTACGAGCAGTACTTC.

The V gene is TRBV19, the J gene TRBJ2-3, with 8 bases identical to TRBD2. The CDR3 has 15 residues. The J segment lost 1 base and the V segment lost 6 bases, leaving 6 bases of the junction unmatched. Germline V gene sequence: CDR1 LNHDA, CDR2 SQIVND (reference sequence). The CDR3 spells CASRQTGLGTDTQYF. DNA of the CDR3: TGTGCCAGTAGACAAACGGGACTAGGCACAGATACGCAGTATTTT.

The V call is TRBV7-8, the J call TRBJ2-1; D gene unclear. Trimming shortened V by 5 bases and J by 3 bases, and 11 bases separated the two germline ends. Germline V CDR1 and CDR2: SGHVS, FQNEAQ. The CDR3 runs 14 residues. The CDR3: CASSPREDYNEQFF. CDR3 nucleotides: TGTGCCAGCAGCCCCCGAGAGGACTACAATGAGCAGTTCTTC.

The V and J genes are TRBV7-8 and TRBJ1-2, with D tentatively TRBD1 (5 bases). This CDR3 has 13 amino acids. Trimming took off 5 bases at V and 7 bases at J, with 14 bases between the two ends. The germline V gene encodes CDR1 SGHVS and CDR2 FQNEAQ. CDR3 DNA: TGTGCCAGCAGCCTGACAGCGGAAGGTGGCTACACCTTC. It codes for CASSLTAEGGYTF.

CDR3 coding DNA: TGTGCCAGCAGCTTAACTAGCGGGAGTTATGCTGGGGCCAACGTCCTGACTTTC. It yields the protein CASSLTSGSYAGANVLTF. The chain has TRBV7-3 and TRBJ2-6; 9 positions match TRBD2. Germline values: CDR1 SGHTA, CDR2 FQGTGA. This CDR3 contains 18 residues. V shed 0 bases and J 2 bases; nucleotides not matched to a gene: 5. The whole variable domain, remainder taken from reference TRBV7-3 and TRBJ2-6, is GAGVSQTPSNKVTEKGKYVELRCDPISGHTALYWYRQSLGQGPEFLIYFQGTGAADDSGLPNDRFFAVRPEGSVSTLKIQRTERGDSAVYLCASSLTSGSYAGANVLTFGAGSRLTVL.